This entry features one TCR beta chain sequence. The antigen is unknown. Germline V lookup: CDR1 SGHRS, CDR2 YFSETQ. The CDR3 is 16 amino acids. Trimming cost V 0 bases and J 5 bases; bases outside gene matches: 8. What the library attached to individual cDNA molecules were unique molecular identifiers. One entry per CDR3 protein, called by TCRdb with MiXCR from the RACE reads. The data contain over 35,000 distinct CDR3 sequences, more than 9% of them singletons. The data stem from a study of human T cells and chemical hapten exposure. About the research overall: Patch tests put 0.01% DPC on the upper back, and the results were checked at 6 days. Overall study findings and caveats: Among TCRs, those above 1 in 1000 frequency were unaffected by DPC sensitization.

Time point indicated: pre-sensitization, week 0. Described treatment: therapeutic diphenylcyclopropenone sensitization with weekly scalp DPC. The chain is built from TRBV5-1 and TRBJ2-1; 7 bases fit TRBD1. The sample in question was whole blood, obtained in connection with sensitization to the hapten diphenylcyclopropenone (DPC). This TCR came from a man aged 25 to 40 with alopecia areata. Some clones in this sample may be carry-over from other donors' samples. The CDR3 is CASSLVLSGTDNEQFF. DNA for the CDR3: TGCGCCAGCAGCTTGGTTTTGTCAGGGACAGACAATGAGCAGTTCTTC.